This TCR beta chain derives from a study of cytomegalovirus exposure and HLA in healthy donors. Study-level background: There were roughly 80 million unique TCRs (from HLA-typed donors) in an early data release. General study findings and limits: Reportedly, HLA-A and HLA-B alleles of most subjects were accurately predicted from TCR beta. In a later analysis, an Asian-associated ancestry cluster reportedly showed fewer N-insertions than the roughly 730-donor mean.

With respect to this clone: No antigen is known for it. It is likely a read error, because the conserved phenylalanine at the end of the CDR3 is missing. The DNA is left out, because the CDR3 cannot be placed on it with certainty; the CDR3 is given as TCRdb lists it.

PCR amplification relied on 60 Vbeta primers (plus 13 Jbeta primers). Per the original data handling: In a later analysis, 8.5 million to 14 million of 75 million to 85 million unique beta chains occurred in at least two donors. Only in-frame clones appear in the TCRdb table, and some are missing; sequencing was by immunoSEQ multiplex PCR. That table supplies the V and J calls and clone size; D and trimming were determined from the DNA. The sample holds about 76,000 clones, around 70% seen once. Germline CDR1 MDHEN, CDR2 SYDVKM. The CDR3 contains 17 residues when both ends are counted. The rearrangement uses TRBV28 and TRBJ1-1; the table's D call, TRBD1, was not checked against the DNA. The sample comprised PBMCs. The origin of this receptor is a woman aged 40-49 years in good health and CMV-seropositive. This chain's CDR3 is CASRPPTGVPLKFIPQE.